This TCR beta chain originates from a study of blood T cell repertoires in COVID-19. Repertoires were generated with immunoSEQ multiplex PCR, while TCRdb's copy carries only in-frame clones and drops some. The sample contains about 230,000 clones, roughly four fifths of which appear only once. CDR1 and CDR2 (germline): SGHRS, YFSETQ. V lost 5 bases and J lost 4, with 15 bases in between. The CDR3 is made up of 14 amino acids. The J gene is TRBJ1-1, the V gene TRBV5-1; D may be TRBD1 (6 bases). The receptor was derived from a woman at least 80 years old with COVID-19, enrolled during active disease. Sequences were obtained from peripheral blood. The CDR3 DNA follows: TGCGCCAGCAGTGCTGGGGGCCTAGCCACTGAAGCTTTCTTT. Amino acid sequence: CASSAGGLATEAFF.